This entry concerns a single T cell receptor beta chain. What it recognizes is unknown. The V gene's germline CDR1 is SGHRS and CDR2 YFSETQ. The CDR3 is 13 residues long. The junction had 2 bases not matched to a gene; V was cut back by 4 bases and J by 2 bases. Generated by immunoSEQ multiplex PCR, the TCRdb table keeps only in-frame clones and is missing some. The table has approximately 30,000 clones, 86% seen once. The source of the sample is a study of T cell responses to AZD1222 COVID-19 vaccine. Across the study: Pooling was applied to second doses at about 4 or about 12 weeks.

Findings of the study overall: Most donors were white British, females outnumbered males, and clonal diversity was possibly underestimated. The study found vaccine-associated CD4 TCRs spanning spike, dominant at 160-218 and 743-854.

The chain joins TRBV5-1 to TRBJ1-1, with TRBD1 identical over 7 bases. The sequence derives from an adult in good health. Sequences were derived from peripheral blood, sampled on day 0 of AZD1222 vaccination. As DNA, the CDR3 is TGCGCCAGCAGCAGGGACAGCAACACTGAAGCTTTCTTT. Its translation is CASSRDSNTEAFF.